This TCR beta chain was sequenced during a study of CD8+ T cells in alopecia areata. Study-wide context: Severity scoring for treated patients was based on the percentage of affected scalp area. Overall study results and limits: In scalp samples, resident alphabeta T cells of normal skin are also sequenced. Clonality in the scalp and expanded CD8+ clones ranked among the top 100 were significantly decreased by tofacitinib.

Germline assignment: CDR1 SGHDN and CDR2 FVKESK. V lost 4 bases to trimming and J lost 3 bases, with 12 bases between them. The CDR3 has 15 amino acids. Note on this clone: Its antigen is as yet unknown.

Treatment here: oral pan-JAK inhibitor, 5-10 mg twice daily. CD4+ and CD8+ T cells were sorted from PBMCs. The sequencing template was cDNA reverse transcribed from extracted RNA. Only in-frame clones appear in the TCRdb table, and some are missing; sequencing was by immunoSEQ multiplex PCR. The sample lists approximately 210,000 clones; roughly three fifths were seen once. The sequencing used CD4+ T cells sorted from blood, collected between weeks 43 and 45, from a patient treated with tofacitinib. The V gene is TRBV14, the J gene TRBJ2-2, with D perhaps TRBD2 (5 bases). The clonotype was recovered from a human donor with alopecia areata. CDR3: CASSLGNWDTGELFF. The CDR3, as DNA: TGTGCCAGCAGCCTCGGGAACTGGGACACCGGGGAGCTGTTTTTT.